The clone carrying this T cell receptor (beta chain) has ten or more counts. The antigen is unknown. This entry comes from a study of spatial heterogeneity in lung cancer. Study-level findings and limits: Relative to follow-up, resection was when ubiquitous expanded tumor TCRs appeared more in blood.

MiXCR, applied by TCRdb to the 5' RACE reads, yields one record per CDR3 protein. Of under 80,000 distinct CDR3 sequences in the sample, roughly 6.4% were seen once. The time point denotes: sample taken at primary tumor resection. A total of roughly 72 untreated early-stage non-small cell lung cancer patients served as donors. The CDR3 has 14 residues. The germline V gene encodes CDR1 WNHNN and CDR2 SYGVQD (reference sequence). The V and J ends lost 2 bases and 4 bases, in that order; junction bases with no gene match: 2. The chain employs TRBV10-1 and TRBJ2-5, with 9 bases lining up with TRBD1. The TCR comes from a female donor with early-stage non-small cell lung cancer. The specimen was PBMCs, collected at surgery. CDR3 amino acids: CASSEQGQGETQYF. In nucleotides, the CDR3 is TGCGCCAGCAGTGAGCAGGGACAGGGAGAGACCCAGTACTTC.